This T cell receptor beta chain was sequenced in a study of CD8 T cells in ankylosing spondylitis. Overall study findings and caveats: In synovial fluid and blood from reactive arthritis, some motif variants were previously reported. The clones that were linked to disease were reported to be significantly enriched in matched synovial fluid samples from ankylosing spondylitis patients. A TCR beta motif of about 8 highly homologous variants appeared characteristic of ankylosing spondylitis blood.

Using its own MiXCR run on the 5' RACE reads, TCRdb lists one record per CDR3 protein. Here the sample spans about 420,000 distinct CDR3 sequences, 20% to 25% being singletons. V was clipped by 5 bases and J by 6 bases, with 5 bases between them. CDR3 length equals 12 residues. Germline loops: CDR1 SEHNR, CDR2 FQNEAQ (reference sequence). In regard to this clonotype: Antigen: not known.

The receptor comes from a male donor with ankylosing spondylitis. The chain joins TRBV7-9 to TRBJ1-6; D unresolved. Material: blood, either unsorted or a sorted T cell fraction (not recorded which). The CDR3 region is CASSISNSPLHF. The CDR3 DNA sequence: TGTGCCAGCAGCATCAGTAATTCACCCCTCCACTTT.